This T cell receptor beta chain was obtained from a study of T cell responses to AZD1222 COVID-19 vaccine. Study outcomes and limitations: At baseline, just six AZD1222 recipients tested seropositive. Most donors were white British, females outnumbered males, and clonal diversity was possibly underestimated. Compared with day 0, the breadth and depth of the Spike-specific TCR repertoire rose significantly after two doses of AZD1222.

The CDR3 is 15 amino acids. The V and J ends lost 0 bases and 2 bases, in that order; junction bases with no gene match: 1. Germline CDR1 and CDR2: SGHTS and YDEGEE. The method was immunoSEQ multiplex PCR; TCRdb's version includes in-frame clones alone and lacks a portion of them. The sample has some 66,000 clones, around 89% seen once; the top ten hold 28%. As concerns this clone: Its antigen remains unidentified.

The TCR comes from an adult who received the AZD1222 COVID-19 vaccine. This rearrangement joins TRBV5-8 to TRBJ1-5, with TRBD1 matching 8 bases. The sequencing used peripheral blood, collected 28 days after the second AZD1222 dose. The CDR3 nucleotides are TGTGCCAGCAGCTTGGTGGACAGGGGCAATCAGCCCCAGCATTTT. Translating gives CASSLVDRGNQPQHF.